This TCR beta chain derives from a study of control samples from healthy donors and cancer patients. This clone has more than one count but fewer than ten. V was pared by 8 bases and J by 7 bases, with 3 bases between. This CDR3 is built from 9 residues. In germline, CDR1 is MDHEN, CDR2 SYDVKM. Libraries were prepared by immunoSEQ multiplex PCR; TCRdb keeps only in-frame clonotypes and omits some of them. This table has about 130,000 clones, roughly 87% appearing once. The sequencing input was blood. This chain links TRBV28 with TRBJ2-4; D is unclear. The receptor comes from a man younger than 30 in good health. The CDR3, as DNA: TGTGCCAGCGGGAACATTCAGTACTTC. This gives the protein CASGNIQYF.